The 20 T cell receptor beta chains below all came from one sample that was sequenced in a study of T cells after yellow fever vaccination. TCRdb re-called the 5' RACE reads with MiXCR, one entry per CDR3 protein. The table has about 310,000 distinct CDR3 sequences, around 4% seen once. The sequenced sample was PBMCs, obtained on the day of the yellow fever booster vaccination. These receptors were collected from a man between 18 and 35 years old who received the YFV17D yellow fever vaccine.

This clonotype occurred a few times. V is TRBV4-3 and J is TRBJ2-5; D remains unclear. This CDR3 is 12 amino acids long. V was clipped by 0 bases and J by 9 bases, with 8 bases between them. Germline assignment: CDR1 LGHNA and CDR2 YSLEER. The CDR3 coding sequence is TGCGCCAGCAGCCAAGATACGTCCCCCCAGTACTTC. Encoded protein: CASSQDTSPQYF.

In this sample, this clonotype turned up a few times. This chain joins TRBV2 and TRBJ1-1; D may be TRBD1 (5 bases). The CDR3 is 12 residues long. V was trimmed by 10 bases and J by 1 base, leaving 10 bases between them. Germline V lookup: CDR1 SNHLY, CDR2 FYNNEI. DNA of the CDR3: TGTGCCACGGGACGGGGGAACACTGAAGCTTTCTTT. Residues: CATGRGNTEAFF.

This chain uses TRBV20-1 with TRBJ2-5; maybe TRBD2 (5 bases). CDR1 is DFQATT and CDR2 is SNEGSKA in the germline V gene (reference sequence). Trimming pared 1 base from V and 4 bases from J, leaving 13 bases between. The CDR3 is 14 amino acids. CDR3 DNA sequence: TGCAGTGCTAGAGGGGAGCTGTTATCAGAGACCCAGTACTTC. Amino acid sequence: CSARGELLSETQYF.

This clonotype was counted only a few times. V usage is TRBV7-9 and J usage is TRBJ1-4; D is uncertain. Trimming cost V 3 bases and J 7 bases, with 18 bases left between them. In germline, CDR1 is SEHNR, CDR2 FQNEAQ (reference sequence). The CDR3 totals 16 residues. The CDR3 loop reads CASSLGYLVGGEKLFF. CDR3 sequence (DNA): TGTGCCAGCAGCTTGGGATATCTAGTCGGTGGTGAAAAACTGTTTTTT.

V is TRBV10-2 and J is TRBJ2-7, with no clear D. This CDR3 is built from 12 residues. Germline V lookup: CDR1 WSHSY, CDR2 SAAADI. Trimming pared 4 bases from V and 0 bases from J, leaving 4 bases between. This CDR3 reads CASSVDSYEQYV. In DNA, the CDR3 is TGCGCCAGCAGTGTAGACTCCTACGAGCAGTACGTC.

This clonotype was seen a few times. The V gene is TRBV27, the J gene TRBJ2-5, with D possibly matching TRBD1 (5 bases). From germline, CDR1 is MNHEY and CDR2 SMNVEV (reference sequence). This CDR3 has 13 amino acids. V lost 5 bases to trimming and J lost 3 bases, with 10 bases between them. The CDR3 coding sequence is TGTGCCAGCAGTCCCCTGACAGAAGAGACCCAGTACTTC. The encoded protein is CASSPLTEETQYF.

CDR3 in DNA: TGCGCCAGCAGCCGCCGGATAGGGGGGCCGGATGTAGTGAATGAGCAGTTCTTC. Its translation is CASSRRIGGPDVVNEQFF. The chain carries TRBV4-3 and TRBJ2-1, with D possibly called TRBD1 or TRBD2 (6 bases each). The CDR3 spans 18 residues. The germline V gene has CDR1 LGHNA and CDR2 YSLEER. V was trimmed by 4 bases and J by 7 bases, leaving 26 bases between them.

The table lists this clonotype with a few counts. The CDR3 DNA reads as TGTGCCAGCAGTTACTCGGGGGCCCTGAACACTGAAGCTTTCTTT. Its translation: CASSYSGALNTEAFF. The rearrangement uses TRBV6-5 and TRBJ1-1; D is possibly TRBD1 (6 bases). CDR3 size: 15 residues. Trimming shortened V by 0 bases and J by 0 bases, and 8 bases separated the two germline ends. Germline CDR1 is MNHEY and CDR2 is SVGAGI.

The CDR3 DNA reads TGTGCCAGCAGTTTAGGACAGGGGCTGAATCAGCCCCAGCATTTT. Protein product: CASSLGQGLNQPQHF. The V gene is TRBV12-3 or TRBV12-4, the J gene TRBJ1-5; the match to TRBD1 covers 8 bases. With 1 base clipped from V and 4 bases from J, the junction kept 3 bases outside the gene matches. The CDR3 length is 15 residues.

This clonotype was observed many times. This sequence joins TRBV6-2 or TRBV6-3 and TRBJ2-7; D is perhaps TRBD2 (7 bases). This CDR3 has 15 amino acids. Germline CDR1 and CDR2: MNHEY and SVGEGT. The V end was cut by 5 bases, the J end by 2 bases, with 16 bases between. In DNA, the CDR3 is TGTGCCAGCAGTCTCCTCGGCGGGGGCCCCTACGAGCAGTACTTC. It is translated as CASSLLGGGPYEQYF.

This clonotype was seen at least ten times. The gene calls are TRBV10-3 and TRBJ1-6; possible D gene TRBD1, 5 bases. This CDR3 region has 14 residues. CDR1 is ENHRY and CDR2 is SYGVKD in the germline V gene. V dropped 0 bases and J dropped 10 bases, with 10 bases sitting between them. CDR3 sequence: CAISESNRLSPLHF. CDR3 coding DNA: TGTGCCATCAGTGAGTCGAACAGGCTATCACCCCTCCACTTT.

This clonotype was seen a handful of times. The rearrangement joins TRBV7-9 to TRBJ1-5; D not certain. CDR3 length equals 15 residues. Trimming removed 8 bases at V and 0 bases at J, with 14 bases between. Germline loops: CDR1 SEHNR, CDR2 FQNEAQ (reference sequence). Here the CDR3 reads CASPLAENSNQPQHF. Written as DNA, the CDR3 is TGTGCCAGCCCTCTGGCCGAGAATAGCAATCAGCCCCAGCATTTT.

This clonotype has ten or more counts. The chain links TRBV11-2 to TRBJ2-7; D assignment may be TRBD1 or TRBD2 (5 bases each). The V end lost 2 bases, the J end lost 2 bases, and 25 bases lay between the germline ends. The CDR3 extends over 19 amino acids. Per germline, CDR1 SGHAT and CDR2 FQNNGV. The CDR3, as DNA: TGTGCCAGCAGCTTACCCAAACCCGCAGGGACGTGGGGGACCTACGAGCAGTACGTC. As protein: CASSLPKPAGTWGTYEQYV.

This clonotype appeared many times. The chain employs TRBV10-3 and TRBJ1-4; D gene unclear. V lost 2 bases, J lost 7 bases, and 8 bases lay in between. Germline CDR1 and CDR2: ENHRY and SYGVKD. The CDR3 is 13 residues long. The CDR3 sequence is CAISEGEGEKLFF. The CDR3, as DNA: TGTGCCATCAGTGAGGGAGAGGGTGAAAAACTGTTTTTT.

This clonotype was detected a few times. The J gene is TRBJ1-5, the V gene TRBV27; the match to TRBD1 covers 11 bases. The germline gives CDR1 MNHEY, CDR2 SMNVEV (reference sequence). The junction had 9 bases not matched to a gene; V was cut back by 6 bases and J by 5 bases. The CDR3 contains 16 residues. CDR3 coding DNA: TGTGCCAGCAGAGGACAGGGGGCCCCAATTGATCAGCCCCAGCATTTT. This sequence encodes CASRGQGAPIDQPQHF.

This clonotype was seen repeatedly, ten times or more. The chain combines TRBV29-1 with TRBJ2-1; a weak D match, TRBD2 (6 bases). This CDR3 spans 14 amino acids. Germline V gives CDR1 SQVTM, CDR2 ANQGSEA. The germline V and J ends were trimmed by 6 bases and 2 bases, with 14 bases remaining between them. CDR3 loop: CSVSRDLTYNEQFF. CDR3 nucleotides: TGCAGCGTCTCCCGGGACTTGACCTACAATGAGCAGTTCTTC.

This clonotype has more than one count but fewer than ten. The CDR3 DNA sequence: TGTGCCAGCAGTTTATTCGCAGGGACTGGAAACACCATATATTTT. Residues: CASSLFAGTGNTIYF. The genes are TRBV27 and TRBJ1-3; tentatively, D is TRBD1 (5 bases). Per germline, CDR1 MNHEY and CDR2 SMNVEV (reference sequence). This CDR3 has 15 residues. The V gene lost 1 base and the J gene lost 2 bases, with 9 bases spanning the gap.

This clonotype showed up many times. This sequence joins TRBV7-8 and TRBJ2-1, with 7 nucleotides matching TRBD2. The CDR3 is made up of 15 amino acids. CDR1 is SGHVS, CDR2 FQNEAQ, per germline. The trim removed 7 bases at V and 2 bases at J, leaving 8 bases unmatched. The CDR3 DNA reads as TGTGCCAGCACGACATGGGAGGGCACCTACAATGAGCAGTTCTTC. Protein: CASTTWEGTYNEQFF.

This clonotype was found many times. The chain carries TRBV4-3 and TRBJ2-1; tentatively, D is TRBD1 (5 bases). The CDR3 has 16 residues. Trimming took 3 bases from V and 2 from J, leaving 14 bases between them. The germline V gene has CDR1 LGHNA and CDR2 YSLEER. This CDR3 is CASSQTPQGTYNEQFF. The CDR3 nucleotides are TGCGCCAGCAGCCAGACCCCGCAGGGTACCTACAATGAGCAGTTCTTC.

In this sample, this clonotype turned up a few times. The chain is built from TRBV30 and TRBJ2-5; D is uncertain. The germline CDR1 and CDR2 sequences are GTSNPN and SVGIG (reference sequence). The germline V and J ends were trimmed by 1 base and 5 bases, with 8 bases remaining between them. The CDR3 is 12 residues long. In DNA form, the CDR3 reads TGTGCCTGGAGTGGATCTAGGGAGACCCAGTACTTC. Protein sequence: CAWSGSRETQYF.